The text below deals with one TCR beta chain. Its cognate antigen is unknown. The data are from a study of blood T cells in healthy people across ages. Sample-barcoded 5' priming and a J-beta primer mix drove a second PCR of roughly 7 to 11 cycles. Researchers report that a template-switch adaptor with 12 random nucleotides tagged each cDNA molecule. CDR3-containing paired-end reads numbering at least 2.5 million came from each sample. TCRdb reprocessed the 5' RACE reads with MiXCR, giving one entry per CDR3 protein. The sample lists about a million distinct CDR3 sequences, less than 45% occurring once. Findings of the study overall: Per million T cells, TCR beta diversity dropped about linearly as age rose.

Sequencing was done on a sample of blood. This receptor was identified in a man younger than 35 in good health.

In DNA, the CDR3 is TGTGCCAGCAGCACACCGGGGGTCAATGAGCAGTTCTTC. Protein sequence: CASSTPGVNEQFF. The chain uses TRBV6-6 and TRBJ2-1, with a possible D match to TRBD2 (6 bases). Germline CDR1 is MNHNY and CDR2 is SVGAGI (reference sequence). Trimming stripped 6 bases from V and 6 bases from J, with 12 bases between. CDR3 size: 13 residues.